A selection of T cell receptor beta chains follows, all from one sample in a study of cytomegalovirus exposure and HLA in healthy donors. Generated by immunoSEQ multiplex PCR, the TCRdb table keeps only in-frame clones and is missing some. The data contain just under 65,000 clones, just under 80% of them singletons. Sequenced: PBMCs. All receptors come from a woman aged 25 to 39 in good health and CMV-seronegative. The CDR3 runs from the conserved cysteine through the conserved F or W. A D gene is named only where the DNA matches it firmly. Some rows mark clone size as missing; the rest say once, few, many or name a class of expanded clone.

clone_size | j_call | v_call | cdr3_length | d_call | cdr3_aa | cdr3_nt
. | TRBJ1-5 | TRBV7-9 | 16 | TRBD1 | CASIDRVSPTNQPQHF | TGTGCCAGCATTGACAGGGTCTCTCCTACTAATCAGCCCCAGCATTTT
. | TRBJ2-7 | TRBV5-4 | 13 | . | CASSFPDSYEQYF | TGTGCCAGCAGCTTCCCAGATTCCTACGAGCAGTACTTC
. | TRBJ2-5 | TRBV7-2 | 14 | . | CASSLGEVEGTQYF | TGTGCCAGCAGCTTAGGGGAGGTGGAGGGGACCCAGTACTTC
. | TRBJ2-7 | TRBV10-2 | 15 | TRBD1 | CASSEGTGGFNEQYF | TGCGCCAGCAGTGAGGGGACAGGGGGCTTTAACGAGCAGTACTTC
. | TRBJ1-4 | TRBV25-1 | 15 | TRBD1 | CASSELGTGVEKLFF | TGTGCCAGCAGTGAACTAGGGACAGGGGTAGAAAAACTGTTTTTT
few | TRBJ2-7 | TRBV6-5 | 14 | TRBD1 | CASSLGQAAYEQYF | TGTGCCAGCAGTCTCGGACAGGCCGCCTACGAGCAGTACTTC
few | TRBJ1-5 | TRBV28 | 14 | . | CASNPGGAHQPQHF | TGTGCCAGCAACCCGGGTGGGGCCCATCAGCCCCAGCATTTT
. | TRBJ2-2 | TRBV29-1 | 18 | TRBD2 | CSVVVPGGWTSGTGELFF | TGCAGCGTTGTAGTCCCGGGAGGCTGGACTAGCGGTACCGGGGAGCTGTTTTTT
. | TRBJ2-5 | TRBV27 | 13 | . | CASSLVTQETQYF | TGTGCCAGCAGTTTAGTGACACAAGAGACCCAGTACTTC
. | TRBJ2-7 | TRBV13 | 11 | . | CASSLSRELYF | TGTGCCAGCTCCTTGTCGCGAGAACTGTACTTC
. | TRBJ1-3 | TRBV9 | 12 | . | CASSASGDTIYF | TGTGCCAGCAGCGCGTCCGGGGACACCATATATTTT
. | TRBJ1-5 | TRBV19 | 13 | . | CASSIAGDQPQHF | TGTGCCAGTAGTATAGCCGGGGATCAGCCCCAGCATTTT
. | TRBJ1-4 | TRBV10-1 | 13 | . | CASSTGTNEKLFF | TGCGCCAGCAGTACGGGAACTAATGAAAAACTGTTTTTT
. | TRBJ1-2 | TRBV6-5 | 15 | TRBD1 | CASMVSGQGGYGYTF | TGTGCCAGCATGGTGTCGGGACAGGGCGGCTATGGCTACACCTTC
. | TRBJ2-7 | TRBV6-5 | 15 | . | CASSYSLTAYYEQYF | TGTGCCAGCAGTTACTCCCTGACAGCCTACTACGAGCAGTACTTC
. | TRBJ2-5 | TRBV29-1 | 13 | . | CSVEGNQGETQYF | TGCAGCGTTGAGGGTAACCAGGGAGAGACCCAGTACTTC
. | TRBJ1-6 | TRBV6-6 | 15 | TRBD1 | CASRPGTGRFSPLHF | TGTGCCAGCAGACCCGGGACAGGGCGATTTTCACCCCTCCACTTT
. | TRBJ2-5 | TRBV14 | 17 | TRBD1 | CASSHRGQGFVEETQYF | TGTGCCAGCAGCCATAGGGGACAGGGCTTTGTAGAAGAGACCCAGTACTTC
. | TRBJ1-2 | TRBV4-1 | 15 | . | CASRHGEGANYGYTF | TGCGCCAGCAGACATGGAGAGGGCGCCAACTATGGCTACACCTTC
few | TRBJ1-1 | TRBV12-5 | 13 | . | CASGLGGGAEAFF | TGTGCTAGTGGTTTAGGAGGCGGAGCTGAAGCTTTCTTT
few | TRBJ1-5 | TRBV28 | 13 | . | CASRPQSNQPQHF | TGTGCCAGCAGGCCTCAGAGCAATCAGCCCCAGCATTTT
. | TRBJ2-1 | TRBV27 | 13 | TRBD2 | CASSGLAGNEQFF | TGTGCCAGTTCAGGACTAGCGGGGAATGAGCAGTTCTTC
. | TRBJ1-4 | TRBV9 | 16 | . | CASSVSPGQPNEKLFF | TGTGCCAGCAGCGTATCCCCCGGACAGCCTAATGAAAAACTGTTTTTT
. | TRBJ1-3 | TRBV28 | 13 | TRBD1 | CASRDRGQNTIYF | TGTGCCAGCAGAGACAGGGGGCAAAACACCATATATTTT
once | TRBJ2-7 | TRBV7-8 | 13 | . | CASSFTGFNEQYF | TGTGCCAGCAGCTTCACAGGGTTCAACGAGCAGTACTTC
. | TRBJ2-1 | TRBV30 | 13 | . | CAWATIFDNEQFF | TGTGCCTGGGCTACCATCTTCGACAATGAGCAGTTCTTC
. | TRBJ1-5 | TRBV19 | 12 | . | CASSPLLQPQHF | TGTGCCAGTAGCCCCCTCTTACAGCCCCAGCATTTT
. | TRBJ1-6 | TRBV6-1 | 11 | . | CASSDVSPLHF | TGTGCCAGCAGTGACGTATCACCCCTCCACTTT
. | TRBJ1-4 | TRBV27 | 15 | . | CASSLGWGRMGPLFF | TGTGCCAGCAGTTTAGGATGGGGCCGGATGGGGCCTCTGTTTTTT
. | TRBJ1-2 | TRBV29-1 | 12 | . | CSGGEAPGGYTF | TGCAGCGGTGGAGAGGCCCCAGGTGGCTACACCTTC
. | TRBJ2-7 | TRBV7-6 | 15 | . | CASSLEGPGSYEQYF | TGTGCCAGCAGCTTAGAAGGTCCAGGCTCCTACGAGCAGTACTTC
. | TRBJ2-7 | TRBV4-2 | 15 | TRBD2 | CASSQGEGGFYEQYF | TGTGCCAGCAGCCAGGGGGAGGGAGGTTTCTACGAGCAGTACTTC
few | TRBJ1-2 | TRBV11-2 | 14 | . | CASSPPEQNYGYTF | TGTGCCAGCAGCCCGCCTGAACAGAACTATGGCTACACCTTC
once | TRBJ2-7 | TRBV13 | 14 | . | CASSLGTQTYEQYF | TGTGCCAGCAGCTTAGGGACACAAACCTACGAGCAGTACTTC
. | TRBJ1-1 | TRBV27 | 12 | . | CASRRGGTEAFF | TGTGCCAGCAGGAGGGGGGGAACTGAAGCTTTCTTT
. | TRBJ1-1 | TRBV6-5 | 14 | . | CASSRNRAMTEAFF | TGTGCCAGCAGCCGGAACAGGGCTATGACTGAAGCTTTCTTT
medium-sized | TRBJ2-2 | TRBV6-1 | 15 | TRBD2 | CASSELAGGTGELFF | TGTGCCAGCAGTGAACTAGCGGGGGGCACCGGGGAGCTGTTTTTT
. | TRBJ1-2 | TRBV29-1 | 12 | TRBD1 | CSVVQGARGYTF | TGCAGCGTTGTGCAGGGGGCGCGGGGCTACACCTTC
. | TRBJ2-2 | TRBV30 | 14 | . | CAWSVRDRTGELFF | TGTGCCTGGAGTGTGCGGGACCGCACCGGGGAGCTGTTTTTT